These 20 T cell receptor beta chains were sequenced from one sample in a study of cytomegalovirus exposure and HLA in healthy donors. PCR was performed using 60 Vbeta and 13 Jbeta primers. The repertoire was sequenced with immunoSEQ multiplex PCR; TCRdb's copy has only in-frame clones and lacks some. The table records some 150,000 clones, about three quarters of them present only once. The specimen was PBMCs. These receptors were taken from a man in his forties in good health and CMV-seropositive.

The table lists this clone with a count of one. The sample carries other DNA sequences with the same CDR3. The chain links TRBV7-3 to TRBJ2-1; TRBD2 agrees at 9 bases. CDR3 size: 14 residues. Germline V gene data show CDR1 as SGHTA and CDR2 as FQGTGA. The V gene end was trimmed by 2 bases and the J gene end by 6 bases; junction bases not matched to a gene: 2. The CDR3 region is CASSLAGGGNEQFF. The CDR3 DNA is TGTGCCAGCAGCTTAGCGGGAGGGGGCAATGAGCAGTTCTTC.

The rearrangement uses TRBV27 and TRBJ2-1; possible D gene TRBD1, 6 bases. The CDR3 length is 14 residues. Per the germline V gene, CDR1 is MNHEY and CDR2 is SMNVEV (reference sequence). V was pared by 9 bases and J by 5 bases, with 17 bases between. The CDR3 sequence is CASRQGHGNNEQFF. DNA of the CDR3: TGTGCCAGTCGTCAGGGACACGGCAACAATGAGCAGTTCTTC.

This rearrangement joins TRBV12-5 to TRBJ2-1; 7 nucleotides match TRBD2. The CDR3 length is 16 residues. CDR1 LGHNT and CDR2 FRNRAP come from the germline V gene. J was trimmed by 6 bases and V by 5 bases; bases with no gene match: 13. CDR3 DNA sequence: TGTGCTAGTGGTGCGCCCCCTGGCGGGAGAGGCAATGAGCAGTTCTTC. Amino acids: CASGAPPGGRGNEQFF. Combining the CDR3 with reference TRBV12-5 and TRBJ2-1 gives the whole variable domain DARVTQTPRHKVTEMGQEVTMRCQPILGHNTVFWYRQTMMQGLELLAYFRNRAPLDDSGMPKDRFSAEMPDATLATLKIQPSEPRDSAVYFCASGAPPGGRGNEQFFGPGTRLTVL.

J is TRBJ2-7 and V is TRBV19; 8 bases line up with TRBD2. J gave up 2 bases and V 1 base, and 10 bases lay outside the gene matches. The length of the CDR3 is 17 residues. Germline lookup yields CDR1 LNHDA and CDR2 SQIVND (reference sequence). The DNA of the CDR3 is TGTGCCAGTAGTATAGGTAGAGCGGGAGTTAAGGCCTACGAGCAGTACTTC. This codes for CASSIGRAGVKAYEQYF.

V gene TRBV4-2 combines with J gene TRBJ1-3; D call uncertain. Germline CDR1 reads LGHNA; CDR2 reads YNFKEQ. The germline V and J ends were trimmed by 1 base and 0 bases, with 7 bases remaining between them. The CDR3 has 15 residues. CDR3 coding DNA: TGTGCCAGCAGCCAAGTACAAGACTCTGGAAACACCATATATTTT. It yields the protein CASSQVQDSGNTIYF.

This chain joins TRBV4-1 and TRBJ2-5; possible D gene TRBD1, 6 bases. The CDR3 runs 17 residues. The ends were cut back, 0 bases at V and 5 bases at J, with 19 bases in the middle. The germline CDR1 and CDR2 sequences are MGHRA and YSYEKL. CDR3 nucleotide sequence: TGCGCCAGCAGCCAAGACTCCCCTGGGGGCTGGAGGGAGACCCAGTACTTC. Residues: CASSQDSPGGWRETQYF.

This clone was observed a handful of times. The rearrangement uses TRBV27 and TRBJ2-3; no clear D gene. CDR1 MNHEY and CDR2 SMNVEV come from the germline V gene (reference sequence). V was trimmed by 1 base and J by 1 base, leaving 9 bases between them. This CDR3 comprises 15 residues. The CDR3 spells CASSLLAHRTDTQYF. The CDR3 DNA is TGTGCCAGCAGTTTATTGGCCCACCGCACAGATACGCAGTATTTT.

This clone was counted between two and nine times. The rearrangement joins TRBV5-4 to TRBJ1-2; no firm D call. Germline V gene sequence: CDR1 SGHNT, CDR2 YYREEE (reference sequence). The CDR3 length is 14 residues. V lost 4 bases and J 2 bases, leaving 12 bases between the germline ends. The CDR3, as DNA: TGTGCCAGCAGCCCGACCCCGCGGAACTATGGCTACACCTTC. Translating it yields CASSPTPRNYGYTF.

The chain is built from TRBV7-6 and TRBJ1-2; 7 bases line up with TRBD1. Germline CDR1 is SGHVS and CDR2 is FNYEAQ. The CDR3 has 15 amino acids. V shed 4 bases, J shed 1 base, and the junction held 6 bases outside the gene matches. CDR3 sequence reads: CASSWSDRLNYGYTF. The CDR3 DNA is TGTGCCAGCAGCTGGTCGGACAGGCTTAACTATGGCTACACCTTC.

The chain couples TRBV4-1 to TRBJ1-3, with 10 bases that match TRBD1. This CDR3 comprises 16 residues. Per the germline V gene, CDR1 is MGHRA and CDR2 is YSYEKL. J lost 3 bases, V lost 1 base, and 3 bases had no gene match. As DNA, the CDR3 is TGCGCCAGCAGCCAAGGGACAGGGGGAGGTGGAAACACCATATATTTT. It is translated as CASSQGTGGGGNTIYF.

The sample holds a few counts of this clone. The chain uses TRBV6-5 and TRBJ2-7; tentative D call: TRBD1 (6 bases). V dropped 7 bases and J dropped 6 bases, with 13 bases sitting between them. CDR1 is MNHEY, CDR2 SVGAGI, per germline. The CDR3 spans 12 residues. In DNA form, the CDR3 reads TGTGCCAGCAATACAGACAGGAGCGAGCAGTACTTC. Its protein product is CASNTDRSEQYF.

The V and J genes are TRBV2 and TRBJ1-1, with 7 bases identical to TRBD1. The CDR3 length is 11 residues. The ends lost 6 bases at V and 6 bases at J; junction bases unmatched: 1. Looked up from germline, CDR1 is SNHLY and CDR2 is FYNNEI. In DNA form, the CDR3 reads TGTGCCAGCAGGCAGGGGGCTGAAGCTTTCTTT. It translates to CASRQGAEAFF.

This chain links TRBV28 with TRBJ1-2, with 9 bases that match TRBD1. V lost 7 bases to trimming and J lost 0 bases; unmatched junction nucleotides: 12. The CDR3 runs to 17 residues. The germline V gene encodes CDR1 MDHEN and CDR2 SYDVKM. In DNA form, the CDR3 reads TGTGCCAGCATCACCGGGACAGGGATCAAAGCTAACTATGGCTACACCTTC. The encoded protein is CASITGTGIKANYGYTF.

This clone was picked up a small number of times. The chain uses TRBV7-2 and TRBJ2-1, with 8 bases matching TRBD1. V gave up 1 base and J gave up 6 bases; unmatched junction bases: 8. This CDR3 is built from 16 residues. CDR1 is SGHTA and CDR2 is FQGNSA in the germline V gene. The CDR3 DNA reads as TGTGCCAGCAGCTTAGATGGCAGGGGGCGCAGCAATGAGCAGTTCTTC. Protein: CASSLDGRGRSNEQFF.

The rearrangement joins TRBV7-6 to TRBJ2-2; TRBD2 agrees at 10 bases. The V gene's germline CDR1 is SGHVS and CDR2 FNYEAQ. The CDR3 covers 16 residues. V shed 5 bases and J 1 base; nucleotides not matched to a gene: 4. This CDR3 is CASSPLAGGNTGELFF. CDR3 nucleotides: TGTGCCAGCAGCCCCTTAGCGGGGGGGAACACCGGGGAGCTGTTTTTT.

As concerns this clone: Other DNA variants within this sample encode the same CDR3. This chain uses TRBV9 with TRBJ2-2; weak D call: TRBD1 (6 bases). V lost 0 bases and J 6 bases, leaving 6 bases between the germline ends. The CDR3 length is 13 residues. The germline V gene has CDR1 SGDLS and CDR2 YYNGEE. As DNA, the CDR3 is TGTGCCAGCAGCGTAGAGGGGGCCGGGGAGCTGTTTTTT. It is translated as CASSVEGAGELFF.

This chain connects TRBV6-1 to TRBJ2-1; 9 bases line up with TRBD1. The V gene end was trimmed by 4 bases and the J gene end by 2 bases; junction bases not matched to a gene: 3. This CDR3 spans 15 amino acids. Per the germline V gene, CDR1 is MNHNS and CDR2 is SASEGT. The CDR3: CASSATGGAYNEQFF. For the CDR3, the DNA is TGTGCCAGCAGTGCGACAGGGGGTGCCTACAATGAGCAGTTCTTC.

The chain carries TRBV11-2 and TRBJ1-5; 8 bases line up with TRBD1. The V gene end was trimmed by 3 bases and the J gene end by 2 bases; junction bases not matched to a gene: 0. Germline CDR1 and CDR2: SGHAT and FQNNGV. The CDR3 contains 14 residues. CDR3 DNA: TGTGCCAGCAGCTTGGACAGGGGCAATCAGCCCCAGCATTTT. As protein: CASSLDRGNQPQHF. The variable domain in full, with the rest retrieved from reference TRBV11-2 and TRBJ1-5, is EAGVAQSPRYKIIEKRQSVAFWCNPISGHATLYWYQQILGQGPKLLIQFQNNGVVDDSQLPKDRFSAERLKGVDSTLKIQPAKLEDSAVYLCASSLDRGNQPQHFGDGTRLSIL.

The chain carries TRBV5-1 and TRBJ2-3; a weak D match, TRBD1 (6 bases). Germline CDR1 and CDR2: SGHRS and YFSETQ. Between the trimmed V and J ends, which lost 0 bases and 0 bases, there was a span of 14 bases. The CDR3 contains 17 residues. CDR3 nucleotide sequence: TGCGCCAGCAGCTTGGCCAGGGGCGCCTTAAGCACAGATACGCAGTATTTT. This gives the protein CASSLARGALSTDTQYF.

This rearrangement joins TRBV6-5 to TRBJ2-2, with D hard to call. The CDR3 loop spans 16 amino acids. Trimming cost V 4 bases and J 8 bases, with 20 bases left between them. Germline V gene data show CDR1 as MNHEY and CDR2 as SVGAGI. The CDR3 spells CASSSSASPGLGELFF. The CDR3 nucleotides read TGTGCCAGCAGTTCCTCCGCCTCACCAGGCCTAGGGGAGCTGTTTTTT.